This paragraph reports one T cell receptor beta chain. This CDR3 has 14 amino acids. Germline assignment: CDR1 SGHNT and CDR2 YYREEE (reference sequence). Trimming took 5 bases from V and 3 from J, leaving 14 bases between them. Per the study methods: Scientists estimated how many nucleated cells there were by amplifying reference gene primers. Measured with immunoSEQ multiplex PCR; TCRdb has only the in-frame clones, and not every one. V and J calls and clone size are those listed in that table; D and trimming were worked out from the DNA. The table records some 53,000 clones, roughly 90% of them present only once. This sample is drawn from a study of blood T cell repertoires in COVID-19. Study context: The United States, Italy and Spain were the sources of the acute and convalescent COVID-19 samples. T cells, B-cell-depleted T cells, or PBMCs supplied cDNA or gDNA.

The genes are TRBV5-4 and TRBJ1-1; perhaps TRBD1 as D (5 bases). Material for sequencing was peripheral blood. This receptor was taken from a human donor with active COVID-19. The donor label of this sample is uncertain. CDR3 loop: CASSYRGRDTEAFF. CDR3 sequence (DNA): TGTGCCAGCAGTTATAGGGGTAGGGACACTGAAGCTTTCTTT. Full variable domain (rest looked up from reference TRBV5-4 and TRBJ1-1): ETGVTQSPTHLIKTRGQQVTLRCSSQSGHNTVSWYQQALGQGPQFIFQYYREEENGRGNFPPRFSGLQFPNYSSELNVNALELDDSALYLCASSYRGRDTEAFFGQGTRLTVV.